This T cell receptor (beta chain) is from a study of blood T cell repertoires in COVID-19. Whole-study context: Sites across the United States, Italy and Spain contributed samples from acute and convalescent COVID-19. PBMCs, B-cell-depleted T cells, or T cells were the source of the cDNA or gDNA that made up the material.

Original processing methods: Reference gene primer amplification yielded estimated nucleated cell counts. Sequencing was performed with immunoSEQ multiplex PCR; in TCRdb, only in-frame clones are kept and a portion is missing. From that table come the V and J calls and clone size; the DNA was used to work out D and trimming. Of roughly 150,000 clones in the sample, around 74% were seen once. The sequenced sample was peripheral blood. This TCR was sampled from a woman over 75 with acute or convalescent COVID-19.

The CDR3 is CAIRTDSYSGQPQHF. The CDR3 coding sequence is TGTGCCATCAGGACCGACTCCTATAGTGGTCAGCCCCAGCATTTT. J is TRBJ1-5 and V is TRBV6-5; D remains ambiguous. Per the germline V gene, CDR1 is MNHEY and CDR2 is SVGAGI. The V and J ends lost 10 bases and 6 bases respectively, with 22 bases between them. This CDR3 has 15 amino acids.